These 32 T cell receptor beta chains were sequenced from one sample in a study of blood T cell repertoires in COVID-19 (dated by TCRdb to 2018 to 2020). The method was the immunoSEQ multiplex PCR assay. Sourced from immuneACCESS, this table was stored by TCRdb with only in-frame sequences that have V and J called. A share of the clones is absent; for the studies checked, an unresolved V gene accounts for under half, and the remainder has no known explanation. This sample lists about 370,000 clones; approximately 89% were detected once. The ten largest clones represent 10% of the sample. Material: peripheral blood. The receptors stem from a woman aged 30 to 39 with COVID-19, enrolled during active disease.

Here the CDR3 reads CSAVRGDSYEQYF. The CDR3 DNA is TGCAGCGCAGTCCGGGGGGACTCCTACGAGCAGTACTTC. The chain combines TRBV29-1 with TRBJ2-7; TRBD2 agrees at 7 bases. The V segment lost 7 bases and the J segment 0 bases; nucleotides outside the gene matches: 6. There are 13 residues in the CDR3. Per germline, CDR1 SQVTM and CDR2 ANQGSEA.

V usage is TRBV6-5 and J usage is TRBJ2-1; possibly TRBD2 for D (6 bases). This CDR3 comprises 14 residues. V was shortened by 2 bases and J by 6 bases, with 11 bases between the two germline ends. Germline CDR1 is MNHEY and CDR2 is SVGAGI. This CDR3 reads CASSYLLASNEQFF. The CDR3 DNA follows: TGTGCCAGCAGTTACCTCCTAGCGAGCAATGAGCAGTTCTTC.

This CDR3 reads CATSDLPGTGELFF. CDR3 nucleotide sequence: TGTGCCACCAGTGATTTACCAGGCACCGGGGAGCTGTTTTTT. V gene TRBV24-1 combines with J gene TRBJ2-2; D is ambiguous. CDR3 length: 14 amino acids. V lost 1 base and J lost 4, with 6 bases in between. The germline CDR1 and CDR2 sequences are KGHDR and SFDVKD.

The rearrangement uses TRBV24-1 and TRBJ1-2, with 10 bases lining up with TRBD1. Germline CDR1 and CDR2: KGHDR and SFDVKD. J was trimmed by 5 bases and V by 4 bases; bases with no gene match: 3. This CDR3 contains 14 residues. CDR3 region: CATSDRTGGYGYTF. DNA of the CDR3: TGTGCCACCAGTGACCGGACAGGGGGTTATGGCTACACCTTC.

CDR3 bases: TGTGCCAGTCTTGGGGGACTCTACGAGCAGTACTTC. This encodes CASLGGLYEQYF. The chain joins TRBV28 to TRBJ2-7, with D possibly matching TRBD2 (6 bases). The CDR3 sequence is 12 residues long. V was trimmed by 9 bases and J by 3 bases, leaving 12 bases between them. The germline CDR1 and CDR2 sequences are MDHEN and SYDVKM.

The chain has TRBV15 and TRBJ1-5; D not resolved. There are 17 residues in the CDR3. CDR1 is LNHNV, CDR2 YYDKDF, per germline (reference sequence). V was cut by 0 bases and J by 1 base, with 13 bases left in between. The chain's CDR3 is CATSRESPLQSNQPQHF. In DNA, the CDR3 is TGTGCCACCAGCAGAGAATCGCCTTTGCAGAGCAATCAGCCCCAGCATTTT.

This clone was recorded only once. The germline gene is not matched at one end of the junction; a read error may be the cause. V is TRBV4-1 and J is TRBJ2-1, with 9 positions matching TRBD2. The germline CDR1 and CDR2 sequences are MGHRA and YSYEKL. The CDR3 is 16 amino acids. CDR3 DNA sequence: TGCGCCAGCAGCCAAGTTCGGACTAGCGAAATTAATGCGCAGTTCTTC. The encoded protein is CASSQVRTSEINAQFF.

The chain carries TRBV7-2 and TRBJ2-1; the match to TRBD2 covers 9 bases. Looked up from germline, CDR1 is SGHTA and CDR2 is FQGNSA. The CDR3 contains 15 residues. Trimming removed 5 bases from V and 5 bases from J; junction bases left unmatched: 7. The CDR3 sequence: CASSRFSGSHNEQFF. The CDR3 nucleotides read TGTGCCAGCAGCCGCTTTAGCGGGAGTCACAATGAGCAGTTCTTC.

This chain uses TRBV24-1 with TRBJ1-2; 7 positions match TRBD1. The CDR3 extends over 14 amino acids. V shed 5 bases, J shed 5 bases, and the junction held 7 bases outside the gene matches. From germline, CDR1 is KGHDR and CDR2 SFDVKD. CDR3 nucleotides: TGTGCCACCAGTGGCAGAGGGGGCTCGTATGGCTACACCTTC. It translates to CATSGRGGSYGYTF.

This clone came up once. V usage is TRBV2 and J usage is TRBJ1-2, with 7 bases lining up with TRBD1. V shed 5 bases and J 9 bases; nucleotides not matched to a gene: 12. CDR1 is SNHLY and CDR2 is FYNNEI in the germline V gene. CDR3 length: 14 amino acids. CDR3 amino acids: CASSYNDRDSRYTF. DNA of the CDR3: TGTGCCAGCAGTTACAATGACAGGGATAGTCGCTACACCTTC.

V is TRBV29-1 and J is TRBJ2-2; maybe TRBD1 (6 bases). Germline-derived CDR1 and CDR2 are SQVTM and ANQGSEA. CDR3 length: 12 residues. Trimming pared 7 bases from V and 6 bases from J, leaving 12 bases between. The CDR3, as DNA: TGCAGCGCTAACAGGGAAGCCGGGGAGCTGTTTTTT. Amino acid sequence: CSANREAGELFF.

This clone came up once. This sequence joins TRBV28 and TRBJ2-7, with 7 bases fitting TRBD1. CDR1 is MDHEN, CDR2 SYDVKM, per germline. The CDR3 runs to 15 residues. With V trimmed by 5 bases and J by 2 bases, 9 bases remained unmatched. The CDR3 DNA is TGTGCCAGCAGTACCCGCGGAGACAGGGCCTACGAGCAGTACTTC. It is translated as CASSTRGDRAYEQYF.

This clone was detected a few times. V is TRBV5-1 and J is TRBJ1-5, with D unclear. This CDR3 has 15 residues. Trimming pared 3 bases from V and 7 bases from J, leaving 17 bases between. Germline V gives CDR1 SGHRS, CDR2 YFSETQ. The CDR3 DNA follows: TGCGCCAGCAGCTCAGAGGGTGTGGAGGGCCAGCCCCAGCATTTT. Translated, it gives CASSSEGVEGQPQHF.

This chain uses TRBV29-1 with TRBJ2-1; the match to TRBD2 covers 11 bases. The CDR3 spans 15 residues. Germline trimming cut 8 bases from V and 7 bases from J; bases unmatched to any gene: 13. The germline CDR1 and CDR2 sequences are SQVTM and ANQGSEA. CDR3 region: CSLSGGTSGLNEQFF. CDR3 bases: TGCAGCCTATCTGGGGGGACTAGCGGACTTAATGAGCAGTTCTTC.

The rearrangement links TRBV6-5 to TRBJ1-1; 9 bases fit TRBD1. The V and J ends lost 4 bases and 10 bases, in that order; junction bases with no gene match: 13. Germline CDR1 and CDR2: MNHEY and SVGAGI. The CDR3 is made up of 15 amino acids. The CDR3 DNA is TGTGCCAGCAGTTCCTCTCGGACAGGGGAGTCGGGAGCTTTCTTT. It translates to CASSSSRTGESGAFF.

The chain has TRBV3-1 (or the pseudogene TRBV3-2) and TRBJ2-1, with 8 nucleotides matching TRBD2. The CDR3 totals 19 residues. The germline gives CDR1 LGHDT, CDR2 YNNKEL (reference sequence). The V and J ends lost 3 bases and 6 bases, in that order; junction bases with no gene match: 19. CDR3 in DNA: TGTGCCAGCAGCCAGATCCCCGTCCAAACTAGCGGCTATTCCAATGAGCAGTTCTTC. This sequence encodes CASSQIPVQTSGYSNEQFF.

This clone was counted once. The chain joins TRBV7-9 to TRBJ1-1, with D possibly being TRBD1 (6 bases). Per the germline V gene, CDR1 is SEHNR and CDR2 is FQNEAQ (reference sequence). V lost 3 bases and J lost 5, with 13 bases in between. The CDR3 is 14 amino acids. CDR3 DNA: TGTGCCAGCAGCTTGGGGCTCAGGGGAACTGAAGCTTTCTTT. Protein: CASSLGLRGTEAFF.

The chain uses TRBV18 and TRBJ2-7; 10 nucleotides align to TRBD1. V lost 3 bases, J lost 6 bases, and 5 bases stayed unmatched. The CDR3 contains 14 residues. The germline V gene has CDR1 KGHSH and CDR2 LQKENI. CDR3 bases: TGTGCCAGCTCACCTGGGACAGGGGTGGTCGAGCAGTACTTC. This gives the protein CASSPGTGVVEQYF.

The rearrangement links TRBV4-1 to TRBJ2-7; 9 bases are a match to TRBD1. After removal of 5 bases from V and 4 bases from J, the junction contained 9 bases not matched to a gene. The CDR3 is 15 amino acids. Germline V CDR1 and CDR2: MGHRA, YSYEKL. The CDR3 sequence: CASSASTGGAYEQYF. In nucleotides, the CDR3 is TGCGCCAGCAGCGCCTCCACAGGGGGCGCGTACGAGCAGTACTTC.

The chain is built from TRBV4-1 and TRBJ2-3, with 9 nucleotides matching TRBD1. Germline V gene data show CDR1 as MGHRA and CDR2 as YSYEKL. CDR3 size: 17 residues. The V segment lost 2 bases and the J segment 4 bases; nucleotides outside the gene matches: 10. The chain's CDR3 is CASSQTGTGYNPDTQYF. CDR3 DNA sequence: TGCGCCAGCAGCCAAACCGGGACAGGGTATAACCCAGATACGCAGTATTTT.

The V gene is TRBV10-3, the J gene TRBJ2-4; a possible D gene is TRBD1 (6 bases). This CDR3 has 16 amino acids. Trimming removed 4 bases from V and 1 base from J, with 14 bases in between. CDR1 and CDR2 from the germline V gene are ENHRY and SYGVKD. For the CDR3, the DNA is TGTGCCATCAGTGGAGGGGGAAAGGGGGCCAAAAACATTCAGTACTTC. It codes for CAISGGGKGAKNIQYF.

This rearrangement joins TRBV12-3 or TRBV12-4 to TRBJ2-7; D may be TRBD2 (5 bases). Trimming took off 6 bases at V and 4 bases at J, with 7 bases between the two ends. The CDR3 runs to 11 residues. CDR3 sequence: CASSTGYEQYF. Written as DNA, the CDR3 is TGTGCCAGCAGCACGGGGTACGAGCAGTACTTC.

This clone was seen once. The CDR3 region has the DNA TGCAGCGTTAGCGTAAAGAACACCGGGGAGCTGTTTTTT. As protein: CSVSVKNTGELFF. This sequence joins TRBV29-1 and TRBJ2-2; D not certain. Germline V gene lookup returns CDR1 SQVTM and CDR2 ANQGSEA. The CDR3 is made up of 13 amino acids. The V gene lost 5 bases and the J gene lost 1 base, with 8 bases spanning the gap.

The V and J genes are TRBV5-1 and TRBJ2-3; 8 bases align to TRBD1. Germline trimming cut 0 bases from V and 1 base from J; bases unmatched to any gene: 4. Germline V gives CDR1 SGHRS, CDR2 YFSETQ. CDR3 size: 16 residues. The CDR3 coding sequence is TGCGCCAGCAGCTTGGAGGGGACAGGAGGCACAGATACGCAGTATTTT. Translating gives CASSLEGTGGTDTQYF.

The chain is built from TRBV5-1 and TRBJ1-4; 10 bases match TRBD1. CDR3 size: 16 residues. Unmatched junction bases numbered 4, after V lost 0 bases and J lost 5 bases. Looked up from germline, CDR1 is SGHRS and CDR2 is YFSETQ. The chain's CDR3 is CASSLDGQGGNEKLFF. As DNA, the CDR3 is TGCGCCAGCAGCTTGGATGGACAGGGGGGAAATGAAAAACTGTTTTTT.

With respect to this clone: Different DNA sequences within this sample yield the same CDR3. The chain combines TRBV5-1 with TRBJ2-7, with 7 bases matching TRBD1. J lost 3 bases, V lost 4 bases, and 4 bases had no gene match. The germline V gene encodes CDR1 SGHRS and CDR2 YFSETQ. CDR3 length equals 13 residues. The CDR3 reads CASSRTGDYEQYF. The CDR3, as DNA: TGCGCCAGCAGCCGCACAGGGGACTACGAGCAGTACTTC.

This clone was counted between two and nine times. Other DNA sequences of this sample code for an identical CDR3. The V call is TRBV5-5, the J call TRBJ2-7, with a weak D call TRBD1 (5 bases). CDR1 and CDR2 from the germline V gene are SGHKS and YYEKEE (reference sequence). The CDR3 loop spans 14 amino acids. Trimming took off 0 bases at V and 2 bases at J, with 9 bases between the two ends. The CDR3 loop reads CASSLGTGTYEQYF. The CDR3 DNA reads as TGTGCCAGCAGCTTGGGAACAGGAACCTACGAGCAGTACTTC.

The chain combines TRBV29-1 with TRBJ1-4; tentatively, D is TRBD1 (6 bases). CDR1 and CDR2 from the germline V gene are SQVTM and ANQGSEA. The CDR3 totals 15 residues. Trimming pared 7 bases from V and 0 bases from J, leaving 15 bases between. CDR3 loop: CSAGTQPSTNEKLFF. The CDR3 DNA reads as TGCAGCGCTGGGACACAACCCTCAACTAATGAAAAACTGTTTTTT.

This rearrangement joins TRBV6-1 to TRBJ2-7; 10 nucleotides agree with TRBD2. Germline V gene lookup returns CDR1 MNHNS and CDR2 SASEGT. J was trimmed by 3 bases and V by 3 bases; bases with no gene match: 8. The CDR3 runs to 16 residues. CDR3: CASSEASGSQDYEQYF. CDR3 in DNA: TGTGCCAGCAGTGAGGCTAGCGGGAGCCAAGACTACGAGCAGTACTTC.

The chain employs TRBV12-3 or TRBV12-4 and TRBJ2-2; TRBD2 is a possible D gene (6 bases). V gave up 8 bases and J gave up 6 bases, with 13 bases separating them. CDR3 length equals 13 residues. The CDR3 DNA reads TGTGCCAGCTTTGCGGGGCGCGCCGGGGAGCTGTTTTTT. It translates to CASFAGRAGELFF.

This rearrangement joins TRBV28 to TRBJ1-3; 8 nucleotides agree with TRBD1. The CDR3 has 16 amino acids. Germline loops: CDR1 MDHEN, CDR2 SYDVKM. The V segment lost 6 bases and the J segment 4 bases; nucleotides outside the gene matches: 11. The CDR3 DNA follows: TGTGCCAGCAGCCATGGACAGGGTAAAGTCGGAAACACCATATATTTT. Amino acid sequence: CASSHGQGKVGNTIYF.

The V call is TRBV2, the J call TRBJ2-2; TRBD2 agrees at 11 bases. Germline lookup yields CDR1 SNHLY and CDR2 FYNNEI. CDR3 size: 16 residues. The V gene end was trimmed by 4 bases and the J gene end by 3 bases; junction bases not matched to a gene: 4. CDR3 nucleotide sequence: TGTGCCAGCAGTGTCCCACTAGCGGGAGACACCGGGGAGCTGTTTTTT. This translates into CASSVPLAGDTGELFF.